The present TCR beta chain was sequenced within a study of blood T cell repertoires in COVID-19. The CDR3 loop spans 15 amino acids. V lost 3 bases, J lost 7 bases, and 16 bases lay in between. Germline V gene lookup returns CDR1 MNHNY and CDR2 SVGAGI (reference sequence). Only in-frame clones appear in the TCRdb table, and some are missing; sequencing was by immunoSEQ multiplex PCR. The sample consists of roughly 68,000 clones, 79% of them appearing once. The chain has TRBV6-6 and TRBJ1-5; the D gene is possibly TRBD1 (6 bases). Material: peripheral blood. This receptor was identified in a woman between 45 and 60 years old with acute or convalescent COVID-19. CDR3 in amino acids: CASSYGAGAGQPQHF. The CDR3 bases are TGTGCCAGCAGTTATGGGGCAGGGGCTGGGCAGCCCCAGCATTTT.